The clone carrying this T cell receptor beta chain was picked up one time. The antigen remains unidentified. The data were obtained in a study of cytomegalovirus exposure and HLA in healthy donors. Amplification used 60 Vbeta primers and 13 Jbeta primers. The protocol was immunoSEQ multiplex PCR, while the TCRdb copy is restricted to in-frame clones and leaves out a portion. In the table there are about 200,000 clones, around 79% of which are singletons. Trimming removed 1 base at V and 3 bases at J, with 13 bases between. Per germline, CDR1 LGHNA and CDR2 YNFKEQ. CDR3 length: 17 amino acids. Points from the study as a whole: Information on immune exposure was restricted to one variable (CMV serostatus).

Material for sequencing was PBMCs. J is TRBJ2-6 and V is TRBV4-2, with a tentative D call TRBD2 (5 bases). This clonotype was obtained from a girl aged 2-10 years in good health and CMV-seronegative. DNA for the CDR3: TGTGCCAGCAGCCAAGGCTCCTCGGGGTTTGGGGCCAACGTCCTGACTTTC. As protein: CASSQGSSGFGANVLTF.